Below, 27 T cell receptor beta chains from the same sample are listed, as sequenced in a study of blood T cell repertoires in COVID-19. Sequencing used immunoSEQ multiplex PCR; TCRdb keeps in-frame clones, though not all of them. The top ten clones hold roughly 11% of a sample with 95,000 to 100,000 clones, over 75% of them seen once. The sequenced sample consisted of peripheral blood. The receptors come from a woman aged 25 to 45 with acute or convalescent COVID-19.

The chain joins TRBV27 to TRBJ1-6; possible D gene TRBD1, 6 bases. Per the germline V gene, CDR1 is MNHEY and CDR2 is SMNVEV (reference sequence). The CDR3 totals 16 residues. The V end was cut by 6 bases, the J end by 6 bases, with 18 bases between. CDR3 amino acids: CASSPERGAVNSPLHF. CDR3 nucleotides: TGTGCCAGCAGCCCTGAGCGGGGGGCCGTTAATTCACCCCTCCACTTT.

This clone was counted a single time. The chain links TRBV14 to TRBJ1-2; TRBD1 agrees at 8 bases. V trimming: 1 base; J trimming: 4 bases; junction bases outside the gene matches: 2. The CDR3 is 14 amino acids. The germline V gene has CDR1 SGHDN and CDR2 FVKESK. The CDR3 protein is CASSQGQGFYGYTF. The CDR3 DNA reads as TGTGCCAGCAGCCAAGGACAGGGGTTCTATGGCTACACCTTC.

The chain is built from TRBV28 and TRBJ1-2; D not certain. Trimming shortened V by 5 bases and J by 7 bases, and 14 bases separated the two germline ends. The CDR3 totals 13 residues. In germline, CDR1 is MDHEN, CDR2 SYDVKM. The CDR3 DNA follows: TGTGCCAGCAGTCAGGCCCTTTGGTCTGGCTACACCTTC. It translates to CASSQALWSGYTF.

The V and J genes are TRBV27 and TRBJ1-5, with D possibly matching TRBD1 (5 bases). The ends were cut back, 5 bases at V and 2 bases at J, with 13 bases in the middle. The germline V gene has CDR1 MNHEY and CDR2 SMNVEV (reference sequence). The CDR3 has 15 amino acids. CDR3 sequence: CASSPTWGGNQPQHF. The CDR3 DNA is TGTGCCAGCAGTCCCACCTGGGGGGGCAATCAGCCCCAGCATTTT.

The genes are TRBV5-1 and TRBJ2-7, with D tentatively TRBD2 (6 bases). V dropped 3 bases and J dropped 3 bases, with 16 bases sitting between them. From germline, CDR1 is SGHRS and CDR2 YFSETQ. The CDR3 is 15 residues long. The CDR3 spells CASSSRGASFYEQYF. In DNA, the CDR3 is TGCGCCAGCAGCTCCCGCGGGGCCTCCTTCTACGAGCAGTACTTC.

The rearrangement joins TRBV3-1 (or the pseudogene TRBV3-2) to TRBJ1-2; TRBD1 is a possible D gene (5 bases). Germline V gives CDR1 LGHDT, CDR2 YNNKEL (reference sequence). CDR3 size: 13 residues. V gave up 3 bases and J gave up 8 bases, with 13 bases separating them. CDR3 amino acids: CASSQGPLGGYTF. The DNA for the CDR3 is TGTGCCAGCAGCCAGGGGCCCTTAGGGGGCTACACCTTC.

This clone has just a few counts. DNA of the CDR3: TGCGCCAGCAGCCAAGAGGGACACAGCAATCAGCCCCAGCATTTT. Protein sequence: CASSQEGHSNQPQHF. The gene calls are TRBV4-1 and TRBJ1-5; possible D gene TRBD1, 6 bases. Germline V gene sequence: CDR1 MGHRA, CDR2 YSYEKL. This CDR3 region has 15 residues. Trimming removed 0 bases at V and 1 base at J, with 7 bases between.

This rearrangement joins TRBV5-1 to TRBJ1-1, with D maybe TRBD1 (6 bases). Trimming pared 0 bases from V and 3 bases from J, leaving 12 bases between. Germline values: CDR1 SGHRS, CDR2 YFSETQ. The CDR3 is 15 amino acids. CDR3 DNA sequence: TGCGCCAGCAGCTTGGCCTTCAGACAGGACACTGAAGCTTTCTTT. Its protein product is CASSLAFRQDTEAFF. Supplemented by reference TRBV5-1 and TRBJ1-1, the full variable domain reads KAGVTQTPRYLIKTRGQQVTLSCSPISGHRSVSWYQQTPGQGLQFLFEYFSETQRNKGNFPGRFSGRQFSNSRSEMNVSTLELGDSALYLCASSLAFRQDTEAFFGQGTRLTVV.

This chain joins TRBV19 and TRBJ1-2; 10 bases are a match to TRBD1. Trimming took 7 bases from V and 6 from J; bases not matched to a gene: 8. The CDR3 loop spans 14 amino acids. CDR1 is LNHDA, CDR2 SQIVND, per germline (reference sequence). The CDR3 sequence is CASIPGQGRHGYTF. In nucleotides, the CDR3 is TGTGCCAGTATTCCGGGACAGGGGAGGCATGGCTACACCTTC.

The chain combines TRBV15 with TRBJ2-4; D ambiguous. Germline V gene sequence: CDR1 LNHNV, CDR2 YYDKDF (reference sequence). The V and J ends lost 0 bases and 8 bases respectively, with 8 bases between them. The CDR3 has 13 residues. CDR3 loop: CATSRDLQDIQYF. DNA for the CDR3: TGTGCCACCAGCAGAGATCTTCAGGACATTCAGTACTTC.

In DNA, the CDR3 is TGTGCCAGCAGCCGAGGGATTGGACAGGACAAAAACATTCAGTACTTC. This codes for CASSRGIGQDKNIQYF. The chain uses TRBV7-9 and TRBJ2-4, with 7 bases aligning to TRBD1. The germline V gene encodes CDR1 SEHNR and CDR2 FQNEAQ (reference sequence). V shed 5 bases, J shed 3 bases, and the junction held 10 bases outside the gene matches. The CDR3 has 16 residues.

The rearrangement joins TRBV10-3 to TRBJ1-5; D not certain. V shed 2 bases and J shed 5 bases, with 4 bases lying between them. Per the germline V gene, CDR1 is ENHRY and CDR2 is SYGVKD. The CDR3 spans 12 residues. Here the CDR3 reads CAISEGHQPQHF. Written as DNA, the CDR3 is TGTGCCATCAGTGAGGGCCATCAGCCCCAGCATTTT.

This clone has just one count. The chain combines TRBV6-5 with TRBJ2-1, with D unclear. Per germline, CDR1 MNHEY and CDR2 SVGAGI. V gave up 6 bases and J gave up 7 bases, with 13 bases separating them. The CDR3 covers 13 residues. CDR3: CASRPHSMNEQFF. In nucleotides, the CDR3 is TGTGCCAGCAGGCCGCACAGCATGAATGAGCAGTTCTTC.

This sequence joins TRBV5-1 and TRBJ1-6; D possibly corresponds to TRBD1 (6 bases). From germline, CDR1 is SGHRS and CDR2 YFSETQ. This CDR3 comprises 13 residues. With 3 bases removed from V and 9 bases from J, the gap between germline ends came to 10 bases. CDR3 in amino acids: CASSSEGGSPLHF. As DNA, the CDR3 is TGCGCCAGCAGCTCGGAAGGGGGTTCACCCCTCCACTTT.

This clone was detected a few times. This rearrangement joins TRBV11-2 to TRBJ2-2, with D tentatively TRBD1 or TRBD2 (6 bases each). There are 15 residues in the CDR3. V lost 5 bases to trimming and J lost 4 bases, with 14 bases between them. CDR1 is SGHAT, CDR2 FQNNGV, per germline. CDR3 sequence (DNA): TGTGCCAGCAGCCTAGGGGGGCAGCTCACCGGGGAGCTGTTTTTT. Protein: CASSLGGQLTGELFF.

This rearrangement joins TRBV3-1 (or the pseudogene TRBV3-2) to TRBJ1-2; possible D gene TRBD1, 5 bases. CDR3 length equals 14 residues. From germline, CDR1 is LGHDT and CDR2 YNNKEL (reference sequence). V lost 1 base and J lost 2, with 8 bases in between. The CDR3 loop is CASSQGGGNYGYTF. The CDR3 nucleotides read TGTGCCAGCAGCCAAGGGGGCGGCAACTATGGCTACACCTTC.

The chain has TRBV6-6 and TRBJ1-2; TRBD1 might be the D (5 bases). The length of the CDR3 is 13 residues. Trimming took off 4 bases at V and 4 bases at J, with 10 bases between the two ends. Germline V gene lookup returns CDR1 MNHNY and CDR2 SVGAGI (reference sequence). CDR3 in DNA: TGTGCCAGCAGTTCGACAGAAGGCTATGGCTACACCTTC. Residues: CASSSTEGYGYTF.

This clone appeared once. Possible read error: a much larger clone is one base away. The sample has other DNA sequences that encode this CDR3 too. V and J are TRBV2 and TRBJ1-6; D unclear. With 0 bases removed from V and 4 bases from J, the gap between germline ends came to 4 bases. The germline CDR1 and CDR2 sequences are SNHLY and FYNNEI. This CDR3 is 14 amino acids long. CDR3 sequence reads: CASSEARYNSPLHF. The CDR3 region has the DNA TGTGCCAGCAGTGAAGCGCGTTATAATTCACCCCTCCACTTT.

This CDR3 reads CASSPEGAIQFF. In DNA form, the CDR3 reads TGTGCCAGCAGCCCCGAGGGGGCTATCCAGTTCTTC. The genes are TRBV6-6 and TRBJ2-1; 7 bases line up with TRBD1. Germline V CDR1 and CDR2: MNHNY, SVGAGI (reference sequence). The CDR3 is made up of 12 amino acids. The J segment lost 13 bases and the V segment lost 6 bases, leaving 9 bases of the junction unmatched.

The chain recombines TRBV5-1 with TRBJ2-3; 7 nucleotides line up with TRBD2. Trimming took 2 bases from V and 3 from J; bases not matched to a gene: 6. The CDR3 runs 15 residues. CDR1 is SGHRS and CDR2 is YFSETQ in the germline V gene. The CDR3 DNA follows: TGCGCCAGCAGCTTTCGGGGGGAGGGTACAGATACGCAGTATTTT. Protein: CASSFRGEGTDTQYF.

The CDR3 protein is CASSQDASPYGYTF. The CDR3 DNA reads TGCGCCAGCAGCCAAGATGCCAGTCCCTATGGCTACACCTTC. The chain combines TRBV4-1 with TRBJ1-2; no reliable D call. V was trimmed by 0 bases and J by 4 bases, leaving 9 bases between them. CDR1 is MGHRA and CDR2 is YSYEKL in the germline V gene. CDR3 length equals 14 residues.

Here the CDR3 DNA reads TGTGCCACCAGTGACCGGAGGGATACGCAGTATTTT. Translated, it gives CATSDRRDTQYF. The genes are TRBV24-1 and TRBJ2-3, with a weak D call TRBD2 (5 bases). There are 12 residues in the CDR3. The V gene lost 4 bases and the J gene lost 6 bases, with 7 bases spanning the gap. The germline V gene encodes CDR1 KGHDR and CDR2 SFDVKD.

The rearrangement links TRBV29-1 to TRBJ1-5; perhaps TRBD1 as D (6 bases). The CDR3 is 13 amino acids. Germline CDR1 and CDR2: SQVTM and ANQGSEA. Trimming took 7 bases from V and 5 from J, leaving 15 bases between them. CDR3 residues: CSGGQGYDQPQHF. CDR3 DNA: TGCAGCGGTGGGCAGGGGTACGATCAGCCCCAGCATTTT.

V is TRBV30 and J is TRBJ1-3; possibly TRBD1 for D (5 bases). This CDR3 has 15 residues. Per the germline V gene, CDR1 is GTSNPN and CDR2 is SVGIG (reference sequence). Trimming shortened V by 3 bases and J by 0 bases, and 12 bases separated the two germline ends. CDR3 sequence: CAWSYGGDSGNTIYF. CDR3 bases: TGTGCCTGGAGCTACGGAGGGGACTCTGGAAACACCATATATTTT.

This clone was observed once. The chain couples TRBV12-5 to TRBJ2-7; a possible D gene is TRBD1 (6 bases). The germline V and J ends were trimmed by 6 bases and 0 bases, with 15 bases remaining between them. CDR3 length: 15 amino acids. The germline CDR1 and CDR2 sequences are LGHNT and FRNRAP. The CDR3 here is CASGLGTSSSYEQYF. CDR3 coding DNA: TGTGCTAGTGGCTTAGGGACATCAAGCTCCTACGAGCAGTACTTC. The variable domain in full, completed from reference TRBV12-5 and TRBJ2-7, reads DARVTQTPRHKVTEMGQEVTMRCQPILGHNTVFWYRQTMMQGLELLAYFRNRAPLDDSGMPKDRFSAEMPDATLATLKIQPSEPRDSAVYFCASGLGTSSSYEQYFGPGTRLTVT.

This clone was counted once. The chain employs TRBV3-1 (or the pseudogene TRBV3-2) and TRBJ2-4; no firm D call. Germline assignment: CDR1 LGHDT and CDR2 YNNKEL (reference sequence). Trimming removed 4 bases from V and 4 bases from J, with 14 bases in between. This CDR3 has 15 amino acids. CDR3 amino acids: CASSPLRASKNIQYF. The CDR3 bases are TGTGCCAGCAGCCCCTTGCGAGCTAGTAAAAACATTCAGTACTTC.

V is TRBV19 and J is TRBJ2-7; TRBD1 matches at 10 bases. Germline CDR1 is LNHDA and CDR2 is SQIVND (reference sequence). V was clipped by 4 bases and J by 4 bases; unmatched bases: 7. The CDR3 has 15 residues. This CDR3 reads CASSTPGTGAYEQYF. The CDR3, as DNA: TGTGCCAGTAGTACCCCCGGGACAGGGGCTTACGAGCAGTACTTC.